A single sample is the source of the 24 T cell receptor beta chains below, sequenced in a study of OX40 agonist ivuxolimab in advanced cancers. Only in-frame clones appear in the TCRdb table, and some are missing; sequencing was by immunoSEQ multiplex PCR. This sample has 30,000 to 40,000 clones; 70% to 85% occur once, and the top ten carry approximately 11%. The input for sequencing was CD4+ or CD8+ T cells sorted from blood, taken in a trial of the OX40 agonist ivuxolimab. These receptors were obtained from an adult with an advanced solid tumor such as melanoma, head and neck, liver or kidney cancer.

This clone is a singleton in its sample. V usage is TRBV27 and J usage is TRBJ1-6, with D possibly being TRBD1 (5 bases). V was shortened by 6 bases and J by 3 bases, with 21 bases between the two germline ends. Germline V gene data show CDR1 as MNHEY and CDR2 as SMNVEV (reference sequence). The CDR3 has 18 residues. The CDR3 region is CASSVTYSLGGYNSPLHF. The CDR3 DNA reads TGTGCCAGCAGCGTGACATACAGTTTGGGGGGCTATAATTCACCCCTCCACTTT.

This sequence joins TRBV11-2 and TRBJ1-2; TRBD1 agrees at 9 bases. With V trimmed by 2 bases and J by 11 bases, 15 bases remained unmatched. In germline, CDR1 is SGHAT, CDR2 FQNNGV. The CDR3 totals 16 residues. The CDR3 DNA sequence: TGTGCCAGCAGCTTAATCCCCCCTCCGGGACAGGGCCCTTACACCTTC. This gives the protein CASSLIPPPGQGPYTF.

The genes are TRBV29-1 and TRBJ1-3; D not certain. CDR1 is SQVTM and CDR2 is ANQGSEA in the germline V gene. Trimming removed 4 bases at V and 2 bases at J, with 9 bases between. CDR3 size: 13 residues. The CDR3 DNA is TGCAGCGTTGCTGCGGGGACTGGAAACACCATATATTTT. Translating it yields CSVAAGTGNTIYF.

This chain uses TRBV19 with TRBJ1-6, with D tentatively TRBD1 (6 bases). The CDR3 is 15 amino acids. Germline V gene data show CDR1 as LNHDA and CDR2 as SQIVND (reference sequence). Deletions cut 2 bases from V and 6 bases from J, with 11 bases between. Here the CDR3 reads CASSIQGNINSPLHF. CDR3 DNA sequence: TGTGCCAGTAGTATACAGGGGAACATTAATTCACCCCTCCACTTT.

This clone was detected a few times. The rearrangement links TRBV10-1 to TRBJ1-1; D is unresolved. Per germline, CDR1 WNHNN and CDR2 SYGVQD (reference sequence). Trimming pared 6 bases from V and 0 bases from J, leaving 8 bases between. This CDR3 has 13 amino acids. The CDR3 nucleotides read TGCGCCAGCAGGGGAACAATGAACACTGAAGCTTTCTTT. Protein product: CASRGTMNTEAFF.

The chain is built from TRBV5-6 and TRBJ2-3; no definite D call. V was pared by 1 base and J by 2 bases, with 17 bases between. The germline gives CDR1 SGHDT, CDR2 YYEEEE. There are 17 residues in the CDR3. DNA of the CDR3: TGTGCCAGCAGCTTGTTTGGCTACCCCCCCGACACAGATACGCAGTATTTT. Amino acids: CASSLFGYPPDTDTQYF.

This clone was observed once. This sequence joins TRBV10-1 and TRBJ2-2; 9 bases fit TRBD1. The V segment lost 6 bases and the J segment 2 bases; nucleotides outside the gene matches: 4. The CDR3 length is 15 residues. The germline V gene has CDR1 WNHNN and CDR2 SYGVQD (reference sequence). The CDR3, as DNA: TGCGCCAGCAGCAGGGACAGGGTTAACACCGGGGAGCTGTTTTTT. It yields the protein CASSRDRVNTGELFF.

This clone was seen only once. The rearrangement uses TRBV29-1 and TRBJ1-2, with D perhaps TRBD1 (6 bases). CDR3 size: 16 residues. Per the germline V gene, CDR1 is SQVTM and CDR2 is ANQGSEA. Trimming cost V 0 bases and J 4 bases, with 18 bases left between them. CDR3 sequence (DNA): TGCAGCGTTGAAGAATGGGGTTACAGGGATCGCTATGGCTACACCTTC. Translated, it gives CSVEEWGYRDRYGYTF.

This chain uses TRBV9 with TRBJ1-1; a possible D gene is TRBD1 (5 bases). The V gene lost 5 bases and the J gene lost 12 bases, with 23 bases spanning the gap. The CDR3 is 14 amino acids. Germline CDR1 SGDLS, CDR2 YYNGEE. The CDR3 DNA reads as TGTGCCAGCAGTGAGGGGACCGGGTATTTCGAAACTTTCTTT. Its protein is CASSEGTGYFETFF.

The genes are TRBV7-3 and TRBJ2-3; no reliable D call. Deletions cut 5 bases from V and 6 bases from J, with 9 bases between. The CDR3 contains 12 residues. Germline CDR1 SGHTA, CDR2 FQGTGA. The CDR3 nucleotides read TGTGCCAGCAGCCCCATTGAGGATACGCAGTATTTT. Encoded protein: CASSPIEDTQYF.

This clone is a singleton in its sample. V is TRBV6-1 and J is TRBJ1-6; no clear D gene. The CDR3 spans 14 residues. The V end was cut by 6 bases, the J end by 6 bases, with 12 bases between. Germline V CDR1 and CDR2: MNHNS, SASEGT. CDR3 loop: CASSEGFGNSPLHF. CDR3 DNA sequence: TGTGCCAGCAGCGAGGGTTTCGGTAATTCACCCCTCCACTTT.

The CDR3 here is CASSLRGGSDTQYF. CDR3 sequence (DNA): TGTGCCAGCAGCTTGAGGGGGGGATCAGATACGCAGTATTTT. The chain links TRBV5-6 to TRBJ2-3; D is possibly TRBD2 (7 bases). The CDR3 loop spans 14 amino acids. Germline loops: CDR1 SGHDT, CDR2 YYEEEE. V was trimmed by 1 base and J by 4 bases, leaving 10 bases between them.

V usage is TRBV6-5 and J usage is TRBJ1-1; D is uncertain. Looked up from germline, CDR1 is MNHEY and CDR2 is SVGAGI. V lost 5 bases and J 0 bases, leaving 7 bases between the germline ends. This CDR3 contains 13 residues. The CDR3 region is CASSNGLNTEAFF. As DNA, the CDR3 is TGTGCCAGCAGTAATGGGTTGAACACTGAAGCTTTCTTT.

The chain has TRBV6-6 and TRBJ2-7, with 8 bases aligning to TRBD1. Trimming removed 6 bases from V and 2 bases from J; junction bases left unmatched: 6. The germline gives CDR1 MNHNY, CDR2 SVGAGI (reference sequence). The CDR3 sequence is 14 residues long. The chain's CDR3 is CASRPGQGPYEQYF. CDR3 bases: TGTGCCAGCAGGCCCGGACAGGGACCCTACGAGCAGTACTTC.

The CDR3 region has the DNA TGCGCCAGCAGCTTGGTCGGGACAGGGGGATTTACTGAAGCTTTCTTT. This sequence encodes CASSLVGTGGFTEAFF. The chain joins TRBV5-1 to TRBJ1-1, with 11 nucleotides matching TRBD1. Germline CDR1 is SGHRS and CDR2 is YFSETQ. The CDR3 consists of 16 residues. Trimming at V came to 0 bases and at J to 5 bases, leaving 6 bases not matched to a gene.

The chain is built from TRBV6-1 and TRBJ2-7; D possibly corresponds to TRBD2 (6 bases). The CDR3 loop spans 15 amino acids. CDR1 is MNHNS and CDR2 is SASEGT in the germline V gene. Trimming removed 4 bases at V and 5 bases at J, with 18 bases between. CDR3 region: CASSGRDGGVNEQYF. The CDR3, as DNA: TGTGCCAGCAGTGGTCGGGATGGAGGGGTCAACGAGCAGTACTTC.

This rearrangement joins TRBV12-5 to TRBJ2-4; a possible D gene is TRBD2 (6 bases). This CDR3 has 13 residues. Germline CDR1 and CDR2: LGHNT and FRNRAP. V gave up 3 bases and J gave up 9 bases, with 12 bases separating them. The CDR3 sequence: CASGFLGTGIQYF. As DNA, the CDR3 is TGTGCTAGTGGTTTCCTCGGGACTGGCATTCAGTACTTC.

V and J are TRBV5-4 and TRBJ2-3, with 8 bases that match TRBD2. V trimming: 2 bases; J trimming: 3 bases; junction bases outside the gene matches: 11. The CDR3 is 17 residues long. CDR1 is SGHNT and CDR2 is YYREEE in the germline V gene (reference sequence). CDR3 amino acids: CASSLKGTRPTTDTQYF. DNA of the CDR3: TGTGCCAGCAGCTTAAAGGGGACTAGGCCGACGACAGATACGCAGTATTTT.

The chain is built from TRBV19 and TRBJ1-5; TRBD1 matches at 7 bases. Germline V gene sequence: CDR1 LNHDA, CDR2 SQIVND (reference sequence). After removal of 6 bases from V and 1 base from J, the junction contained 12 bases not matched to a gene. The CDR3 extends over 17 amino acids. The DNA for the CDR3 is TGTGCCAGTAGCTCCAACAGGGGCGTAGCGAGCAATCAGCCCCAGCATTTT. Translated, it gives CASSSNRGVASNQPQHF.

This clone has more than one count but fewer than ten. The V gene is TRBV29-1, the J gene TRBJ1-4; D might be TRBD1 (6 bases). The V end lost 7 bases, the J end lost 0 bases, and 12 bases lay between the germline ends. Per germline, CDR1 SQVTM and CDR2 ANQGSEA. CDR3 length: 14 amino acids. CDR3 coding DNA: TGCAGCGGCGGACAGACTGCAACTAATGAAAAACTGTTTTTT. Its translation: CSGGQTATNEKLFF. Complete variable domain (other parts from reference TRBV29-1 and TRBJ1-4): SAVISQKPSRDICQRGTSLTIQCQVDSQVTMMFWYRQQPGQSLTLIATANQGSEATYESGFVIDKFPISRPNLTFSTLTVSNMSPEDSSIYLCSGGQTATNEKLFFGSGTQLSVL.

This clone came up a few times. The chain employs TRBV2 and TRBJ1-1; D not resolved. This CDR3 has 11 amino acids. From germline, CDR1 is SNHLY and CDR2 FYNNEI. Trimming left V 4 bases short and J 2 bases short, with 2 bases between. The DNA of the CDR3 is TGTGCCAGCAGTGTTAACACTGAAGCTTTCTTT. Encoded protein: CASSVNTEAFF. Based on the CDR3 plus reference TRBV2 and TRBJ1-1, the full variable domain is EPEVTQTPSHQVTQMGQEVILRCVPISNHLYFYWYRQILGQKVEFLVSFYNNEISEKSEIFDDQFSVERPDGSNFTLKIRSTKLEDSAMYFCASSVNTEAFFGQGTRLTVV.

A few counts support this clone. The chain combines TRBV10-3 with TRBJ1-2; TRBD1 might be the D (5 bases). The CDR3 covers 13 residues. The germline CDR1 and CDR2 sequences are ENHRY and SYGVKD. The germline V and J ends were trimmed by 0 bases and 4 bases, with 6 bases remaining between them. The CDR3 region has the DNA TGTGCCATCAGTGAGTCTAGGGGCTATGGCTACACCTTC. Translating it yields CAISESRGYGYTF.

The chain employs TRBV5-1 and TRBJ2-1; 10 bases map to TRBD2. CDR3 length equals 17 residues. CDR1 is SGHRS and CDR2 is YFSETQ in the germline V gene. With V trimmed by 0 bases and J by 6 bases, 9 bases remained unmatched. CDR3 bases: TGCGCCAGCAGCTTGGTTGGGCTAGCGGGGGACTCCAATGAGCAGTTCTTC. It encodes CASSLVGLAGDSNEQFF.

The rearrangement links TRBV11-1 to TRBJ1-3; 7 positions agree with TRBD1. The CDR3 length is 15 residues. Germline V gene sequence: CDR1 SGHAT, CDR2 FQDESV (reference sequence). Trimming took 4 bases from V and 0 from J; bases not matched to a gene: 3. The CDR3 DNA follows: TGTGCCAGCAGCTCTGGGACAGCCTCTGGAAACACCATATATTTT. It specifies CASSSGTASGNTIYF.